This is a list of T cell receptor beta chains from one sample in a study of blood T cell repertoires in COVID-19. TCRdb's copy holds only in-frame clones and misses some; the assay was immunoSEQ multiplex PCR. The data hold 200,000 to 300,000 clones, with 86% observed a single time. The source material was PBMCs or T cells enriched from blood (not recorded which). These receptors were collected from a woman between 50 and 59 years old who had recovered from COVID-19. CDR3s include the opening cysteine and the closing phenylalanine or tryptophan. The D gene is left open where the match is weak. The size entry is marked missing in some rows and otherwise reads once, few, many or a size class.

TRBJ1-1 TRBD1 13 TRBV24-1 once CATSKGANTEAFF TGTGCCACCAGTAAGGGGGCGAACACTGAAGCTTTCTTT
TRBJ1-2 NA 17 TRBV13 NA CASSLTLTKDSNYGYTF TGTGCCAGCAGCTTAACCCTGACCAAAGACAGTAACTATGGCTACACCTTC
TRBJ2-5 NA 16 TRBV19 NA CASSFDSSPGQETQYF TGTGCCAGTAGTTTCGACTCCTCACCGGGCCAAGAGACCCAGTACTTC
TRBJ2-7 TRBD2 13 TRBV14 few CASSPGVAGVQYF TGTGCCAGCAGCCCAGGGGTAGCGGGGGTGCAGTACTTC
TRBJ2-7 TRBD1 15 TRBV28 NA CASSSPGQGLWEQYF TGTGCCAGCAGTTCACCGGGACAGGGTCTATGGGAGCAGTACTTC
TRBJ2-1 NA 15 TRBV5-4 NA CASSSIGVSYNEQFF TGTGCCAGCAGCTCGATAGGAGTATCCTACAATGAGCAGTTCTTC
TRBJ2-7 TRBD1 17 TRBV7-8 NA CASSLAPRTGTLSEQYF TGTGCCAGCAGCTTAGCCCCACGGACAGGGACTTTGAGCGAGCAGTACTTC
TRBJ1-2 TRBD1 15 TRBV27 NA CASSLRDRGSYGYTF TGTGCCAGCAGTTTAAGGGACAGGGGATCCTATGGCTACACCTTC
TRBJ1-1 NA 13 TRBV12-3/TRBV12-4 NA CASSLGVLRGAFF TGTGCCAGCAGTTTAGGGGTCCTACGCGGGGCTTTCTTT
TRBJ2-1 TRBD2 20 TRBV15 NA CATNSPPTSGRETTYNEQFF TGTGCCACCAACTCCCCTCCGACTAGCGGGAGGGAAACCACCTACAATGAGCAGTTCTTC
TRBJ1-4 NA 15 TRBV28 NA CASSRSGTLNEKLFF TGTGCCAGCAGTCGATCCGGGACATTGAATGAAAAACTGTTTTTT
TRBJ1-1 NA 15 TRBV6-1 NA CASSDRDRWNTEAFF TGTGCCAGCAGTGACCGAGACAGGTGGAACACTGAAGCTTTCTTT
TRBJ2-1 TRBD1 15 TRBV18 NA CASSPLDRVLDEQFF TGTGCCAGCTCACCACTGGACAGGGTTCTCGATGAGCAGTTCTTC
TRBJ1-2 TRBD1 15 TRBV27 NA CASSLSGTGNYGYTF TGTGCCAGCAGTTTATCGGGGACAGGGAACTATGGCTACACCTTC
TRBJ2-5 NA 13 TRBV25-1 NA CASSATGLETQYF TGTGCCAGCAGTGCCACAGGGTTGGAGACCCAGTACTTC
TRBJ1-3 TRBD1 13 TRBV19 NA CASKQGLGNTIYF TGTGCCAGCAAACAGGGGCTGGGAAACACCATATATTTT
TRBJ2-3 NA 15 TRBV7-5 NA CARSLEARFTDTQYF TGTGCCAGAAGCTTAGAGGCCAGGTTCACAGATACGCAGTATTTT
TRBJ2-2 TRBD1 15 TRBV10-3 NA CAIRRGTEHTGELFF TGTGCCATCAGAAGAGGGACAGAACACACCGGGGAGCTGTTTTTT
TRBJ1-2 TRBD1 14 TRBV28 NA CASSAQGGNYGYTF TGTGCCAGCAGTGCCCAGGGGGGTAACTATGGCTACACCTTC
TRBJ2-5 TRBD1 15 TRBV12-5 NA CASGFPGQGRKTQYF TGTGCTAGTGGTTTCCCCGGACAGGGCCGAAAGACCCAGTACTTC
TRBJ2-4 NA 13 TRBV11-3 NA CASSSPRVNIQYF TGTGCCAGCAGCTCTCCGAGGGTAAACATTCAGTACTTC
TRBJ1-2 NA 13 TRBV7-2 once CASSSTVVYGYTF TGTGCCAGCAGCTCCACGGTGGTCTATGGCTACACCTTC
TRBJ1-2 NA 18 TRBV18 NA CASSPQSVVPGTNYGYTF TGTGCCAGCTCACCACAGTCGGTCGTCCCAGGGACTAACTATGGCTACACCTTC
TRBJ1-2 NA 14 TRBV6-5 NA CASSYKMGGYGYTF TGTGCCAGCAGTTATAAAATGGGAGGCTATGGCTACACCTTC
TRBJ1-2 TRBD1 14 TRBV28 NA CASRELQGFNGYTF TGTGCCAGCAGAGAGCTACAGGGGTTCAATGGCTACACCTTC
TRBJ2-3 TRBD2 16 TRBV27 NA CASSLPTSGRTDTQYF TGTGCCAGCAGTTTACCGACTAGCGGACGCACAGATACGCAGTATTTT
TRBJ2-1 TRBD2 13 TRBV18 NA CASSPGLAEEQFF TGTGCCAGCTCACCTGGACTAGCGGAAGAGCAGTTCTTC
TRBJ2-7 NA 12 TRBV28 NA CASRTPKYEQYF TGTGCCAGCAGGACTCCTAAATACGAGCAGTACTTC
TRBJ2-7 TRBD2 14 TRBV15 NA CATSTLRGGYEQYF TGTGCCACCAGCACCCTCCGGGGGGGGTACGAGCAGTACTTC
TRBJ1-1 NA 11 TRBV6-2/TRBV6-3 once CASSQGSEAFF TGTGCCAGCAGTCAGGGGAGTGAAGCTTTCTTT
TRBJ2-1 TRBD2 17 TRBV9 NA CASSVVPSGGAYNEQFF TGTGCCAGCAGCGTAGTTCCTAGCGGGGGGGCCTACAATGAGCAGTTCTTC
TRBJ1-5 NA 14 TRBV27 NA CASSRGGARQPQHF TGTGCCAGCAGTCGGGGAGGAGCTCGTCAGCCCCAGCATTTT
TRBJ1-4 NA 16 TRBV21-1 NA CASSKAACPGGEKLFF TGTGCCAGCAGCAAAGCCGCGTGCCCTGGCGGAGAAAAACTGTTTTTT
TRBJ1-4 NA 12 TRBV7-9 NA CASSEQGEKLFF TGTGCCAGCAGCGAACAGGGCGAAAAACTGTTTTTT
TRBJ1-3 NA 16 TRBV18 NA CASSPSGGGSGNTIYF TGTGCCAGCTCACCCTCGGGAGGGGGATCTGGAAACACCATATATTTT
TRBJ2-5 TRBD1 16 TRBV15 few CATSRGGQGYQETQYF TGTGCCACCAGCAGAGGAGGACAGGGTTATCAAGAGACCCAGTACTTC
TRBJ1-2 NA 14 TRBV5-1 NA CASSPARGNYGYTF TGCGCCAGCAGCCCCGCTCGGGGGAACTATGGCTACACCTTC
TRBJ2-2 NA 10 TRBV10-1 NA CARLTGELFF TGCGCCAGACTAACCGGGGAGCTGTTTTTT
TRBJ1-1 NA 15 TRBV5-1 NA CASSLVQGEGIEAFF TGCGCCAGCAGCTTGGTGCAGGGCGAAGGCATAGAAGCTTTCTTT
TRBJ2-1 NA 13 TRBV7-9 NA CASSLEGAHEQFF TGTGCCAGCAGCTTAGAAGGGGCCCATGAGCAGTTCTTC
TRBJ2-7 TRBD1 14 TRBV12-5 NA CASGLGGQSYEQYF TGTGCTAGTGGTTTAGGGGGACAGTCCTACGAGCAGTACTTC
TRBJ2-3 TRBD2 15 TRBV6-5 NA CASSPKTSGKYTQYF TGTGCCAGCAGTCCCAAGACTAGCGGCAAATATACGCAGTATTTT
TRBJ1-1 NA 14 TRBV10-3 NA CAISERSANTEAFF TGTGCCATCAGTGAGAGGAGCGCGAACACTGAAGCTTTCTTT
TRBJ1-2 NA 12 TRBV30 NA CAWSSGNYGYTF TGTGCCTGGAGTTCAGGGAACTATGGCTACACCTTC
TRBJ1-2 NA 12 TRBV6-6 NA CASSYLDYGYTF TGTGCCAGCAGTTACCTCGACTATGGCTACACCTTC
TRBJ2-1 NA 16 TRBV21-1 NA CASSKEASGDYNEQFF TGTGCCAGCAGCAAAGAAGCTAGCGGAGACTACAATGAGCAGTTCTTC
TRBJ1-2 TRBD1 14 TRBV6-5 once CASRPPGQGNSYTF TGTGCCAGCAGACCTCCGGGACAGGGTAATAGCTACACCTTC
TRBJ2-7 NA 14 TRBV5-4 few CASSLSSSFYEQYF TGTGCCAGCAGCTTGTCGAGTTCATTCTACGAGCAGTACTTC
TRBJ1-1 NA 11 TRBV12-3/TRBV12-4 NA CASRVDTEAFF TGTGCCAGCCGGGTGGACACTGAAGCTTTCTTT
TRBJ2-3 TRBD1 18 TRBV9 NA CASSARGTGVPYTDTQYF TGTGCCAGCAGCGCCCGCGGGACAGGGGTCCCCTACACAGATACGCAGTATTTT
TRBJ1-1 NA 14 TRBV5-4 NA CASTPQGWDTEAFF TGTGCCAGCACCCCCCAGGGGTGGGATACTGAAGCTTTCTTT
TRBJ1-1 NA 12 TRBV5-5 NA CASSQVNTEAFF TGTGCCAGCAGTCAGGTGAACACTGAAGCTTTCTTT
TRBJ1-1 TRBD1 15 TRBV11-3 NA CASSSGQGRNTEAFF TGTGCCAGCAGCTCAGGACAGGGTAGGAACACTGAAGCTTTCTTT
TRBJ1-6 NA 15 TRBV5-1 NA CASSLDPGKNSPLHF TGCGCCAGCAGCTTGGATCCGGGAAAAAATTCACCCCTCCACTTT
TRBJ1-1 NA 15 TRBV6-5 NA CASSYSPGRGTEAFF TGTGCCAGCAGTTACTCTCCAGGGCGGGGGACTGAAGCTTTCTTT
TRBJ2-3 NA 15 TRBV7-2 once CASSFPTLLGDTQYF TGTGCCAGCAGCTTCCCGACTCTCTTGGGTGATACGCAGTATTTT
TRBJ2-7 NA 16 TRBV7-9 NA CASSSTGDFTTYEQYF TGTGCCAGCAGCTCTACAGGCGATTTTACCACCTACGAGCAGTACTTC
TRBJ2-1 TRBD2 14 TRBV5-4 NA CASSLTSGSSISFF TGTGCCAGCAGCCTGACTAGCGGGAGTTCTATAAGTTTCTTC
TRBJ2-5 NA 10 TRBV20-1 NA CSATRETQYF TGCAGTGCTACTCGGGAGACCCAGTACTTC